Listed below are T cell receptor beta chains from one sample, sequenced in a study of T cell responses to AZD1222 COVID-19 vaccine. Assay: immunoSEQ multiplex PCR; the TCRdb copy retains only in-frame clones and omits some. The sample has 100,000 to 150,000 clones, roughly 86% seen once. The source material was peripheral blood, sampled on day 0 of AZD1222 vaccination. The receptors here all came from an adult in good health. Both conserved end residues are part of each CDR3. The order of the fields is J gene, clone size, D gene, V gene, CDR3 DNA, CDR3 protein. The D gene is left open where the match is weak. Clone size is not always given. Where it is, it says once, few, many or a class for expanded clones.

J gene: TRBJ1-6; clone size: -; D gene: -; V gene: TRBV7-8; CDR3 DNA: TGTGCCAGCAGCTTAGTAGGGGACATTGGGTTTTCACTTAATTCACCCCTCCACTTT; CDR3 protein: CASSLVGDIGFSLNSPLHF
J gene: TRBJ1-1; clone size: -; D gene: -; V gene: TRBV7-9; CDR3 DNA: TGTGCCAGCAGCTTGTTCGCATCCAACACTGAAGCTTTCTTT; CDR3 protein: CASSLFASNTEAFF
J gene: TRBJ2-7; clone size: -; D gene: -; V gene: TRBV3-1/TRBV3-2; CDR3 DNA: TGTGCCAGCAGCCGTACTTCGGGGCCGCAGAACGAGCAGTACTTC; CDR3 protein: CASSRTSGPQNEQYF
J gene: TRBJ1-3; clone size: -; D gene: -; V gene: TRBV7-6; CDR3 DNA: TGTGCCAGCAGCCCGGGTACAGGTTTCTCTGGAAACACCATATATTTT; CDR3 protein: CASSPGTGFSGNTIYF
J gene: TRBJ2-1; clone size: -; D gene: -; V gene: TRBV27; CDR3 DNA: TGTGCCAGCAGTAAGAGAGACGTACCCATTCAGTTCTTC; CDR3 protein: CASSKRDVPIQFF
J gene: TRBJ2-7; clone size: few; D gene: TRBD1; V gene: TRBV11-2; CDR3 DNA: TGTGCCAGCAGCTTAGTGGGGACAGGAGCTGACGAGCAGTACTTC; CDR3 protein: CASSLVGTGADEQYF
J gene: TRBJ2-5; clone size: few; D gene: -; V gene: TRBV5-1; CDR3 DNA: TGCGCCAGCAGCCGACACCTTGGGGAGACCCAGTACTTC; CDR3 protein: CASSRHLGETQYF
J gene: TRBJ1-2; clone size: -; D gene: TRBD1; V gene: TRBV9; CDR3 DNA: TGTGCCAGCGACTCCGGGACAGGGGGCAGCGGCTACACCTTC; CDR3 protein: CASDSGTGGSGYTF
J gene: TRBJ2-2; clone size: -; D gene: -; V gene: TRBV3-1/TRBV3-2; CDR3 DNA: TGTGCCAGCAGCCAGGCGTCCGGGACCGGGGAGCTGTTTTTT; CDR3 protein: CASSQASGTGELFF
J gene: TRBJ1-2; clone size: -; D gene: -; V gene: TRBV29-1; CDR3 DNA: TGCAGCGTTGAAGACCTAAACTCCGTATGGCGCTACACCTTC; CDR3 protein: CSVEDLNSVWRYTF
J gene: TRBJ2-2; clone size: -; D gene: -; V gene: TRBV29-1; CDR3 DNA: TGCAGCGTTGAAGACCTAGCCGCCGGGGAGCTGTTTTTT; CDR3 protein: CSVEDLAAGELFF
J gene: TRBJ2-1; clone size: -; D gene: TRBD2; V gene: TRBV7-2; CDR3 DNA: TGTGCCAGCAGCCCTGTGGTGGGGAGCGGGAGTCGGGAGCAGTTCTTC; CDR3 protein: CASSPVVGSGSREQFF
J gene: TRBJ1-6; clone size: -; D gene: -; V gene: TRBV7-2; CDR3 DNA: TGTGCCAGCAGCCCAGGGTTATCTAATTCACCCCTCCACTTT; CDR3 protein: CASSPGLSNSPLHF
J gene: TRBJ1-4; clone size: -; D gene: -; V gene: TRBV10-3; CDR3 DNA: TGTGCCATCAGCCGGGACACTAATGAAAAACTGTTTTTT; CDR3 protein: CAISRDTNEKLFF
J gene: TRBJ2-2; clone size: -; D gene: -; V gene: TRBV5-1; CDR3 DNA: TGCGCCAGCAGCGGGGGGAACACCGGGGAGCTGTTTTTT; CDR3 protein: CASSGGNTGELFF
J gene: TRBJ2-5; clone size: -; D gene: -; V gene: TRBV18; CDR3 DNA: TGTGCCAGCTCACCACGTTCGCCACCAGAGACCCAGTACTTC; CDR3 protein: CASSPRSPPETQYF
J gene: TRBJ1-1; clone size: -; D gene: -; V gene: TRBV5-1; CDR3 DNA: TGCGCCAGCAGCTTTTCAGGCCGAAACACTGAAGCTTTCTTT; CDR3 protein: CASSFSGRNTEAFF
J gene: TRBJ2-5; clone size: -; D gene: TRBD1; V gene: TRBV6-5; CDR3 DNA: TGTGCCAGCAGACAGACGGTGGGACAGCAAGAGACCCAGTACTTC; CDR3 protein: CASRQTVGQQETQYF
J gene: TRBJ2-7; clone size: -; D gene: -; V gene: TRBV10-3; CDR3 DNA: TGTGCCATCAGTGGGAGTCAGGACCACGAGCAGTACTTC; CDR3 protein: CAISGSQDHEQYF
J gene: TRBJ1-6; clone size: -; D gene: -; V gene: TRBV18; CDR3 DNA: TGTGCCAGCTCAGGGGAGAATTCACCCCTCCACTTT; CDR3 protein: CASSGENSPLHF
J gene: TRBJ1-6; clone size: -; D gene: TRBD1; V gene: TRBV7-3; CDR3 DNA: TGTGCCAGCAGCTTAAGTGACAGGGGGCATGGTTCACCCCTCCACTTT; CDR3 protein: CASSLSDRGHGSPLHF
J gene: TRBJ1-1; clone size: -; D gene: -; V gene: TRBV6-5; CDR3 DNA: TGTGCCAGCAGTTACGTACGGAGGGAGACTGAAGCTTTCTTT; CDR3 protein: CASSYVRRETEAFF
J gene: TRBJ2-2; clone size: -; D gene: -; V gene: TRBV12-2; CDR3 DNA: TGTGCAAGTCTCAATACTAAGCGGACCAACACCGGGGAGCTGTTTTTT; CDR3 protein: CASLNTKRTNTGELFF
J gene: TRBJ1-5; clone size: -; D gene: -; V gene: TRBV7-9; CDR3 DNA: TGTGCCAGCAGCTTAGCGCGAAATCAGCCCCAGCATTTT; CDR3 protein: CASSLARNQPQHF
J gene: TRBJ1-3; clone size: -; D gene: -; V gene: TRBV10-3; CDR3 DNA: TGTGCCATCAGTCCCGGCGTGGGATTCTCTGGAAACACCATATATTTT; CDR3 protein: CAISPGVGFSGNTIYF
J gene: TRBJ1-3; clone size: -; D gene: -; V gene: TRBV7-2; CDR3 DNA: TGTGCCAGCAGCTTAGACAGGGTTTCTGGAAACACCATATATTTT; CDR3 protein: CASSLDRVSGNTIYF
J gene: TRBJ2-7; clone size: -; D gene: -; V gene: TRBV20-1; CDR3 DNA: TGCAGTGCGCCCGCCTACGAGCAGTACTTC; CDR3 protein: CSAPAYEQYF
J gene: TRBJ1-2; clone size: -; D gene: TRBD1; V gene: TRBV29-1; CDR3 DNA: TGCAGCGTTCGCGGACAGGGAGCACATGGCTACACCTTC; CDR3 protein: CSVRGQGAHGYTF
J gene: TRBJ1-3; clone size: -; D gene: -; V gene: TRBV6-1; CDR3 DNA: TGTGCCAGCAGTGAAGGGCGGAGCTCTGGAAACACCATATATTTT; CDR3 protein: CASSEGRSSGNTIYF
J gene: TRBJ1-6; clone size: -; D gene: -; V gene: TRBV28; CDR3 DNA: TGTGCCAGCAGTTTCGGGCAGGGCAGCTCACCCCTCCACTTT; CDR3 protein: CASSFGQGSSPLHF
J gene: TRBJ1-1; clone size: -; D gene: -; V gene: TRBV29-1; CDR3 DNA: TGCAGCGCTACCCAGGGAGGGGGGGACACTGAAGCTTTCTTT; CDR3 protein: CSATQGGGDTEAFF
J gene: TRBJ1-5; clone size: -; D gene: -; V gene: TRBV20-1; CDR3 DNA: TGCAGTGCTAGTTGGGGACGGAGCAATCAGCCCCAGCATTTT; CDR3 protein: CSASWGRSNQPQHF
J gene: TRBJ2-7; clone size: -; D gene: -; V gene: TRBV28; CDR3 DNA: TGTGCCAGCACCTGGGGACTGGGGTCCTACGAGCAGTACTTC; CDR3 protein: CASTWGLGSYEQYF
J gene: TRBJ2-2; clone size: -; D gene: -; V gene: TRBV12-3/TRBV12-4; CDR3 DNA: TGTGCCAGCAATCTCTGGGACACCGGGGAGCTGTTTTTT; CDR3 protein: CASNLWDTGELFF
J gene: TRBJ2-1; clone size: -; D gene: TRBD2; V gene: TRBV7-6; CDR3 DNA: TGTGCCAGCAGCGAGAGGGGGACTAGCGGGACTCAGTCCTACAATGAGCAGTTCTTC; CDR3 protein: CASSERGTSGTQSYNEQFF
J gene: TRBJ2-5; clone size: -; D gene: TRBD1; V gene: TRBV7-6; CDR3 DNA: TGTGCCAGCAGCTTGATTAATGACAGGGGGAGGGAGACCCAGTACTTC; CDR3 protein: CASSLINDRGRETQYF
J gene: TRBJ1-1; clone size: -; D gene: -; V gene: TRBV18; CDR3 DNA: TGTGCCAGCTCACAACAGGCCTCGAACACTGAAGCTTTCTTT; CDR3 protein: CASSQQASNTEAFF
J gene: TRBJ1-5; clone size: -; D gene: -; V gene: TRBV11-2; CDR3 DNA: TGTGCCAGCAGCTTAAATATGGGGTTCGGCAATCAGCCCCAGCATTTT; CDR3 protein: CASSLNMGFGNQPQHF
J gene: TRBJ2-7; clone size: -; D gene: TRBD1; V gene: TRBV7-2; CDR3 DNA: TGTGCCAGCAGTCAAGACCGGGACAGGGTGTTCGAGCAGTACTTC; CDR3 protein: CASSQDRDRVFEQYF
J gene: TRBJ2-4; clone size: -; D gene: TRBD2; V gene: TRBV4-3; CDR3 DNA: TGCGCCAGCAGCCAGTTAAAGACTAGCGTGACAAACATTCAGTACTTC; CDR3 protein: CASSQLKTSVTNIQYF
J gene: TRBJ2-1; clone size: -; D gene: TRBD2; V gene: TRBV27; CDR3 DNA: TGTGCCAGCAGTGGGACTAGCGGTTACAATGAGCAGTTCTTC; CDR3 protein: CASSGTSGYNEQFF
J gene: TRBJ2-7; clone size: -; D gene: TRBD1; V gene: TRBV3-1/TRBV3-2; CDR3 DNA: TGTGCCAGCAGCCAGGTGGGACAGGCCTACGAGCAGTACTTC; CDR3 protein: CASSQVGQAYEQYF
J gene: TRBJ2-2; clone size: -; D gene: TRBD1; V gene: TRBV13; CDR3 DNA: TGTGCCAGCAGCTTCTACGGAGCAGGGGGCTCGAACGGGGAGCTGTTTTTT; CDR3 protein: CASSFYGAGGSNGELFF
J gene: TRBJ1-1; clone size: -; D gene: -; V gene: TRBV12-3/TRBV12-4; CDR3 DNA: TGTGCCAGCAGCCCCAGGGGATACACTGAAGCTTTCTTT; CDR3 protein: CASSPRGYTEAFF
J gene: TRBJ1-6; clone size: -; D gene: TRBD1; V gene: TRBV6-5; CDR3 DNA: TGTGCCAGCAAATCCGGGACAGGGAGGAATTCACCCCTCCACTTT; CDR3 protein: CASKSGTGRNSPLHF
J gene: TRBJ2-5; clone size: medium-sized; D gene: TRBD2; V gene: TRBV4-3; CDR3 DNA: TGCGCCAGCAGCCAAGGGCAGCGGGGGGCCGAGACCCAGTACTTC; CDR3 protein: CASSQGQRGAETQYF
J gene: TRBJ1-4; clone size: -; D gene: -; V gene: TRBV18; CDR3 DNA: TGTGCCAGCTCACCACTTTTTGACCCTCTACCGGGACCCGCACAGGAAAAACTGTTTTTT; CDR3 protein: CASSPLFDPLPGPAQEKLFF
J gene: TRBJ1-1; clone size: few; D gene: -; V gene: TRBV29-1; CDR3 DNA: TGCAGCTGGGCAGGGAGCACTGAAGCTTTCTTT; CDR3 protein: CSWAGSTEAFF
J gene: TRBJ1-5; clone size: -; D gene: -; V gene: TRBV3-1/TRBV3-2; CDR3 DNA: TGTGCCAGCAGCCAAGGGGGGACCCAGCCCCAGCATTTT; CDR3 protein: CASSQGGTQPQHF
J gene: TRBJ1-2; clone size: -; D gene: TRBD1; V gene: TRBV4-1; CDR3 DNA: TGCGCCAGCAGCCAAGACCGGGACAGGGACTATGGCTACACCTTC; CDR3 protein: CASSQDRDRDYGYTF
J gene: TRBJ1-4; clone size: -; D gene: -; V gene: TRBV4-3; CDR3 DNA: TGCGCCAGCAGCCAAGAATCTAGCCCTCTGGCTGAAAAACTGTTTTTT; CDR3 protein: CASSQESSPLAEKLFF
J gene: TRBJ2-7; clone size: -; D gene: TRBD1; V gene: TRBV11-2; CDR3 DNA: TGTGCCAGCAGCCCCCGGGACAGGAGCTCCTACGAGCAGTACTTC; CDR3 protein: CASSPRDRSSYEQYF